The source of this TCR beta chain is a study of OX40 agonist ivuxolimab in advanced cancers. Background for the entire study: Ivuxolimab was an agonistic, fully human IgG2 monoclonal antibody directed against OX40 (CD134), a costimulatory receptor. Intravenous ivuxolimab was administered to patients every 2 weeks at six dose levels: 0.01, 0.1, 0.3, 1.5, 3 and 10 mg/kg. Of the roughly 50 dose-escalation patients, hepatocellular carcinoma was present in roughly 19, melanoma in roughly 15, renal cell carcinoma in 9 and head and neck cancer in 9. The dose-escalation cohort was 80% to 90% male with a mean age of about 60 years, ranging from roughly 23 to 85. Patients were allowed to have had prior anti-PD-1, anti-PD-L1 or anti-CTLA-4 therapy, and roughly two fifths of the dose-escalation patients had been treated with checkpoint inhibitors. Partial responses occurred in three dose-escalation patients: two with cutaneous melanoma and one with hepatocellular carcinoma. The point of sequencing TCRbeta in the periphery was to test whether ivuxolimab changed TCR sequence diversity and drove clonal T-cell expansion. The paper reports the monotherapy dose-escalation portion (N = 52 patients) of the phase I ivuxolimab trial. Points the paper makes about the study in general: In the 0.1-3.0 mg/kg groups, partial responders had among the lowest normalized peripheral clonal expansion, particularly in CD8+ T cells. Which antigens the clonally expanded peripheral T cells were specific for was not determined. At doses of 0.1 to 3.0 mg/kg, clonal expansion of both CD4+ and CD8+ T cells in blood was seen between baseline and week 6. Low levels of normalized T-cell clonal expansion were also shown by some nonresponding patients. After ivuxolimab, more expanded clones were found on average in CD8+ T cells than in CD4+ T cells.

Patients with a history of autoimmune disease or receiving systemic immunosuppression were excluded from the trial. Peripheral blood for TCR sequencing was collected from all dose cohorts at baseline, on cycle 4 day 1, and on cycle 7 day 1. Samples were obtained from an open-label, multicenter, first-in-human phase I dose-escalation trial of ivuxolimab. The trial enrolled adults with locally advanced or metastatic head and neck squamous cell, hepatocellular, melanoma or renal cell carcinoma. Before TCR sequencing, CD4+ T cells and CD8+ T cells from peripheral blood were sorted into separate populations. Only one count was recorded for this clone. Its antigen is not yet known. No clone much larger than this one lies a single base away; base qualities are absent. The germline V gene provides CDR1 MGHRA and CDR2 YSYEKL. Reading from cysteine to phenylalanine, the CDR3 counts 18 amino acids. The read is trimmed to its CDR3 DNA, 54 bases read in frame from base 1. Compared with germline, V lacks 2 bases and J lacks 1 base; bases without a gene match: 12.

To sequence the TCRbeta CDR3 region, genomic DNA was isolated from the sorted cells. The immunoSEQ Assay was used for sequencing of TCRbeta CDR3 regions. Here the immuneACCESS table is served through TCRdb, limited to in-frame sequences with V and J called. Missing clones are a known gap in these copies; in checked studies unresolved V genes cover under half, and the rest lacks a known reason. The sample yields over 80,000 clones; around 85% were counted once. In total, the top ten clones hold less than 6.5% of the sample. Rearrangement joined TRBV4-1 to TRBJ1-1, and 8 junctional nucleotides match TRBD1. This clonotype originated in an adult with an advanced solid tumor such as melanoma, head and neck, liver or kidney cancer. Sequences were derived from CD4+ or CD8+ T cells sorted from blood, sampled in a trial of the OX40 agonist ivuxolimab. CDR3 sequence: CASSQYDVRDRTNTEAFF. Here is the DNA: TGCGCCAGCAGCCAATATGATGTCCGGGACAGGACGAACACTGAAGCTTTCTTT.